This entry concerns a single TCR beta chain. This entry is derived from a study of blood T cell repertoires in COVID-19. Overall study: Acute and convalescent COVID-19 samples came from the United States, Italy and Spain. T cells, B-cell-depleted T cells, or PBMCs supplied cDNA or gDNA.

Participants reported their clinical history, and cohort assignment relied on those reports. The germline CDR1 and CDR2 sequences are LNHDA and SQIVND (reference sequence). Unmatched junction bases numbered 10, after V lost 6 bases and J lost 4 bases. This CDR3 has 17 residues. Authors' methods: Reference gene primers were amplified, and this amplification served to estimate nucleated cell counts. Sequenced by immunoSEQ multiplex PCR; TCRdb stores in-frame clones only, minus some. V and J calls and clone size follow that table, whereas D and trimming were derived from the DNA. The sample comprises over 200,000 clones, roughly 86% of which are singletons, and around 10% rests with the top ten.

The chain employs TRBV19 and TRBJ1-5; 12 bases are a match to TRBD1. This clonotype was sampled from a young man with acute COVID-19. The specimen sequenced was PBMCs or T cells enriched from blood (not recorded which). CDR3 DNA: TGTGCCAGTAGGGCCGGGACAGGGGGCTATATTAATCAGCCCCAGCATTTT. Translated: CASRAGTGGYINQPQHF.